These 7 T cell receptor beta chains share one sample of origin, sequenced in a study of T cell repertoires in cytomegalovirus infection. In TCRdb, the reads were re-called with MiXCR into one record per CDR3 protein. The sample lists some 560,000 distinct CDR3 sequences, around 40% occurring once. Antigens of these TCRs are unknown. The sample was cultured PBMCs, taken from culture after CMV antigen stimulation. These TCRs come from a human donor in good health (CMV status not recorded). Some clones in this sample may be carry-over from other donors' samples.

This clonotype appeared a few times. V and J are TRBV12-3 or TRBV12-4 and TRBJ1-1, with D maybe TRBD1 (6 bases). The CDR3 sequence is 14 residues long. Trimming removed 6 bases from V and 1 base from J, with 12 bases in between. CDR3: CASRYRDQNTEAFF. DNA for the CDR3: TGTGCCAGCAGATACAGGGACCAGAACACTGAAGCTTTCTTT.

This clonotype appeared a few times. V and J are TRBV7-2 and TRBJ2-7; the D is unclear. CDR3 length equals 15 residues. Trimming removed 2 bases at V and 0 bases at J, with 11 bases between. CDR1 and CDR2 from the germline V gene are SGHTA and FQGNSA. CDR3 residues: CASSLMVGYSYEQYF. CDR3 DNA sequence: TGTGCCAGCAGCTTAATGGTTGGGTACTCCTACGAGCAGTACTTC.

The sample holds a few counts of this clonotype. V is TRBV7-2 and J is TRBJ2-5; 8 bases align to TRBD2. The germline V gene has CDR1 SGHTA and CDR2 FQGNSA. The J segment lost 4 bases and the V segment lost 5 bases, leaving 12 bases of the junction unmatched. This CDR3 has 16 amino acids. The CDR3 spells CASSRTSGVHVETQYF. Written as DNA, the CDR3 is TGTGCCAGCAGCCGTACTAGCGGCGTCCATGTAGAGACCCAGTACTTC.

This chain links TRBV4-3 with TRBJ2-1; possibly TRBD2 for D (6 bases). CDR3 length equals 14 residues. The V end lost 0 bases, the J end lost 6 bases, and 9 bases lay between the germline ends. Per the germline V gene, CDR1 is LGHNA and CDR2 is YSLEER. The CDR3 here is CASSQEGGFNEQFF. DNA for the CDR3: TGCGCCAGCAGCCAAGAGGGGGGATTCAATGAGCAGTTCTTC.

The V call is TRBV28, the J call TRBJ2-3; D may be TRBD1 (5 bases). V was pared by 5 bases and J by 2 bases, with 17 bases between. The CDR3 totals 16 residues. CDR1 and CDR2 from the germline V gene are MDHEN and SYDVKM. The DNA for the CDR3 is TGTGCCAGCAGTCTCCCGACAGTTTTTAACACAGATACGCAGTATTTT. Translating gives CASSLPTVFNTDTQYF. The whole variable domain, filled in from reference TRBV28 and TRBJ2-3, reads DVKVTQSSRYLVKRTGEKVFLECVQDMDHENMFWYRQDPGLGLRLIYFSYDVKMKEKGDIPEGYSVSREKKERFSLILESASTNQTSMYLCASSLPTVFNTDTQYFGPGTRLTVL.

This clonotype turned up a few times. CDR3 nucleotide sequence: TGCGCCAGCAGCCAAGATCGTTGGCGGGGAGGGGAGATGAACACTGAAGCTTTCTTT. Translating it yields CASSQDRWRGGEMNTEAFF. This chain joins TRBV4-1 and TRBJ1-1, with a possible D match to TRBD1 (5 bases). The CDR3 is 19 amino acids. Trimming left V 0 bases short and J 0 bases short, with 20 bases between. Germline assignment: CDR1 MGHRA and CDR2 YSYEKL.

This clonotype was observed a few times. J is TRBJ1-1 and V is TRBV6-5; TRBD1 matches 8 bases. Germline trimming cut 6 bases from V and 3 bases from J; bases unmatched to any gene: 6. Per the germline V gene, CDR1 is MNHEY and CDR2 is SVGAGI. The CDR3 consists of 14 residues. The CDR3 bases are TGTGCCAGCAGGAGGGCAGGGGGCTACACTGAAGCTTTCTTT. Its protein product is CASRRAGGYTEAFF.